These 16 T cell receptor beta chains came from one sample sequenced in a study of vaccination and CD4 T cells after COVID-19. Their specific antigens are unknown. The Oncomine TCR Beta short-read assay was what sequenced the DNA obtained from cultured CD4+ T cells. TCRdb itself ran the PCR reads through MiXCR, one entry per CDR3 protein. The data show about 23,000 distinct CDR3 sequences, 43% seen once. Time point of the sample: late sampling 161 to 241 days after vaccination in a few convalescent patients. The treatment denotes: approximately 9-day PBMC culture with coronavirus spike peptide pools or control peptides (ViraFEST assay). The source was CD4+ T cells from blood, cultured in vitro, collected about 7 months after SARS-CoV-2 vaccination. The receptor set was obtained from a human donor who had recovered from COVID-19.

This clonotype was recorded a few times. The chain recombines TRBV28 with TRBJ2-1; no clear D gene. The CDR3 spans 12 residues. The V and J ends lost 1 base and 7 bases respectively, with 5 bases between them. The germline V gene encodes CDR1 MDHEN and CDR2 SYDVKM. The CDR3 protein is CASSLSLNEQFF. The DNA of the CDR3 is TGTGCCAGCAGTTTATCTCTGAATGAGCAGTTCTTC.

The chain is built from TRBV18 and TRBJ1-1, with D perhaps TRBD1 (6 bases). The CDR3 covers 13 residues. Trimming removed 3 bases at V and 5 bases at J, with 10 bases between. Germline CDR1 reads KGHSH; CDR2 reads LQKENI. This CDR3 is CASSPSGVTEAFF. The CDR3 DNA reads TGTGCCAGCTCACCTTCAGGGGTAACTGAAGCTTTCTTT.

The chain uses TRBV6-5 and TRBJ1-1; possible D gene TRBD1, 5 bases. The V end lost 1 base, the J end lost 1 base, and 7 bases lay between the germline ends. CDR3 length equals 14 residues. Looked up from germline, CDR1 is MNHEY and CDR2 is SVGAGI. The CDR3 DNA reads as TGTGCCAGCAGTTACTTCAGGGAGAACACTGAAGCTTTCTTT. Protein: CASSYFRENTEAFF.

V and J are TRBV20-1 and TRBJ2-3, with 8 bases fitting TRBD2. CDR3 size: 17 residues. The germline gives CDR1 DFQATT, CDR2 SNEGSKA (reference sequence). V was pared by 3 bases and J by 0 bases, with 11 bases of the junction left unmatched. In DNA form, the CDR3 reads TGCAGTGCTAGGCCGGGACTAGGGACCTCTAGCACAGATACGCAGTATTTT. Its translation: CSARPGLGTSSTDTQYF.

The chain recombines TRBV7-2 with TRBJ2-7; 13 positions agree with TRBD2. Per germline, CDR1 SGHTA and CDR2 FQGNSA. The CDR3 is 17 amino acids. J lost 3 bases, V lost 1 base, and 6 bases had no gene match. CDR3 nucleotide sequence: TGTGCCAGCAGCTTAGTTGGGACTAGCGGGACCCTCTACGAGCAGTACTTC. It specifies CASSLVGTSGTLYEQYF.

The rearrangement uses TRBV6-1 and TRBJ2-3; D uncertain. V was trimmed by 10 bases and J by 0 bases, leaving 11 bases between them. The CDR3 covers 13 residues. Germline V CDR1 and CDR2: MNHNS, SASEGT. CDR3 bases: TGTGCCACCCAGACCTCTAGCACAGATACGCAGTATTTT. The encoded protein is CATQTSSTDTQYF.

The CDR3 DNA follows: TGTGCCAGCAGCTTAGCGGGACAGGGGGCGCAGTACTTC. This codes for CASSLAGQGAQYF. The chain carries TRBV11-2 and TRBJ2-7; 12 nucleotides align to TRBD1. Germline CDR1 and CDR2: SGHAT and FQNNGV. The CDR3 length is 13 residues. V was pared by 1 base and J by 9 bases, with 1 base of the junction left unmatched. Complete variable domain (other parts from reference TRBV11-2 and TRBJ2-7): EAGVAQSPRYKIIEKRQSVAFWCNPISGHATLYWYQQILGQGPKLLIQFQNNGVVDDSQLPKDRFSAERLKGVDSTLKIQPAKLEDSAVYLCASSLAGQGAQYFGPGTRLTVT.

This clonotype was recorded only once. The chain couples TRBV29-1 to TRBJ2-7; D uncertain. CDR3 size: 12 residues. Germline loops: CDR1 SQVTM, CDR2 ANQGSEA. V was pared by 2 bases and J by 9 bases, with 14 bases between. The CDR3 loop is CSVELGGSAQYF. The CDR3 region has the DNA TGCAGCGTTGAATTGGGTGGCTCCGCGCAGTACTTC.

This clonotype showed up just a few times. The chain has TRBV7-3 and TRBJ1-1, with 7 positions matching TRBD1. Trimming cost V 4 bases and J 4 bases; bases outside gene matches: 3. The germline CDR1 and CDR2 sequences are SGHTA and FQGTGA. The CDR3 runs 13 residues. The CDR3 sequence is CASSSGGGTEAFF. CDR3 DNA sequence: TGTGCCAGCAGCTCAGGGGGAGGCACTGAAGCTTTCTTT.

A few counts support this clonotype. V is TRBV7-2 and J is TRBJ2-7, with 7 positions matching TRBD1. The CDR3 is 14 amino acids. Trimming cost V 1 base and J 2 bases; bases outside gene matches: 2. Germline lookup yields CDR1 SGHTA and CDR2 FQGNSA. CDR3 region: CASSLVGQAYEQYF. The CDR3 region has the DNA TGTGCCAGCAGCTTAGTAGGACAGGCCTACGAGCAGTACTTC.

This clonotype showed up just a few times. CDR3 sequence (DNA): TGTGCCAGCAGTCGAGGCGGGCCCTATGGCTACACCTTC. Residues: CASSRGGPYGYTF. The V gene is TRBV6-1, the J gene TRBJ1-2, with no clear D. Per germline, CDR1 MNHNS and CDR2 SASEGT. The germline V and J ends were trimmed by 5 bases and 4 bases, with 11 bases remaining between them. The CDR3 extends over 13 amino acids.

The chain links TRBV7-2 to TRBJ2-7, with D maybe TRBD2 (5 bases). The V gene's germline CDR1 is SGHTA and CDR2 FQGNSA. V was shortened by 1 base and J by 7 bases, with 14 bases between the two germline ends. The CDR3 spans 14 residues. The CDR3 sequence: CASSLVGATGEQYF. For the CDR3, the DNA is TGTGCCAGCAGCTTAGTAGGAGCAACGGGGGAGCAGTACTTC.

V and J are TRBV10-3 and TRBJ1-1, with TRBD1 matching over 7 bases. V shed 8 bases and J 3 bases; nucleotides not matched to a gene: 3. Germline assignment: CDR1 ENHRY and CDR2 SYGVKD. This CDR3 spans 12 amino acids. The CDR3 sequence is CAIRTGDTEAFF. The CDR3 nucleotides are TGTGCCATCCGAACAGGGGACACTGAAGCTTTCTTT.

The table lists this clonotype with a few counts. The chain combines TRBV7-6 with TRBJ1-1; tentative D call: TRBD1 (5 bases). The germline V and J ends were trimmed by 3 bases and 4 bases, with 12 bases remaining between them. Germline assignment: CDR1 SGHVS and CDR2 FNYEAQ. The CDR3 totals 14 residues. The CDR3 sequence is CASSLTAKGTEAFF. In DNA, the CDR3 is TGTGCCAGCAGCTTGACAGCCAAAGGCACTGAAGCTTTCTTT.

This clonotype occurred a few times. V gene TRBV20-1 combines with J gene TRBJ2-7, with TRBD2 matching 7 bases. CDR1 is DFQATT, CDR2 SNEGSKA, per germline (reference sequence). The CDR3 length is 13 residues. J gave up 6 bases and V 7 bases, and 12 bases lay outside the gene matches. The DNA of the CDR3 is TGCAGTGTTCTGCGGGAGTTTGCTCTCGAGCAGTACTTC. It encodes CSVLREFALEQYF.

The sample holds a few counts of this clonotype. The chain recombines TRBV7-6 with TRBJ2-2; D may be TRBD1 (5 bases). The CDR3 consists of 14 residues. The ends were cut back, 5 bases at V and 1 base at J, with 8 bases in the middle. The V gene's germline CDR1 is SGHVS and CDR2 FNYEAQ. The DNA of the CDR3 is TGTGCCAGCAGCGCAACAGGGAACACCGGGGAGCTGTTTTTT. It codes for CASSATGNTGELFF.